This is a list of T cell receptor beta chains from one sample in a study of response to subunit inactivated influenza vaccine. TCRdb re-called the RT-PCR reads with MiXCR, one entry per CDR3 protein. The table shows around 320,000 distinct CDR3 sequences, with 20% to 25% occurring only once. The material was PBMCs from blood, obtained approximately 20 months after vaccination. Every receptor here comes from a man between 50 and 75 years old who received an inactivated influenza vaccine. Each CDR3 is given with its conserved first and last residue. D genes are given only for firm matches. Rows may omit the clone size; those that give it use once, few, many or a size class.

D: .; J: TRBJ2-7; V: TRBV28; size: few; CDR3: CASSYEQGRWPSDYEQYF; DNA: TGTGCCAGCAGTTACGAGCAGGGCAGGTGGCCCTCGGACTACGAGCAGTACTTC
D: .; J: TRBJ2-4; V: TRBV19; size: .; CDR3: CASSSFRDIQYF; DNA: TGTGCCAGTAGTAGCTTTAGGGACATTCAGTACTTC
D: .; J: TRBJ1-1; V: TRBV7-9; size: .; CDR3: CASSLSGWGVDEAFF; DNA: TGTGCCAGCAGCTTAAGCGGATGGGGGGTGGATGAAGCTTTCTTT
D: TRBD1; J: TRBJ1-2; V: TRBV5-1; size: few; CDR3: CASSLGQENGYTF; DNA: TGCGCCAGCAGCCTGGGACAGGAAAATGGCTACACCTTC
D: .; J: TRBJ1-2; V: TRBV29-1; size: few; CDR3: CSVHLPGAGGYTF; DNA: TGCAGCGTTCACCTTCCAGGGGCGGGAGGCTACACCTTC
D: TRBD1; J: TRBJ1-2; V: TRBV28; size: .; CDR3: CASSYGTASYGYTF; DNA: TGTGCCAGCAGTTACGGGACAGCGTCCTATGGCTACACCTTC
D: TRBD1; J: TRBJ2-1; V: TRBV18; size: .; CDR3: CASSAKGQGANEQFF; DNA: TGTGCCAGCTCAGCGAAGGGACAGGGGGCGAATGAGCAGTTCTTC
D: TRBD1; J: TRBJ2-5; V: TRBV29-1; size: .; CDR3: CSVDPRGRETQYF; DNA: TGCAGCGTTGATCCTAGGGGGCGGGAGACCCAGTACTTC
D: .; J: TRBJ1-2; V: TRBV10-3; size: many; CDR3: CAISGTRDTTNYGYTF; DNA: TGTGCCATCAGTGGGACCCGGGACACAACTAACTATGGCTACACCTTC
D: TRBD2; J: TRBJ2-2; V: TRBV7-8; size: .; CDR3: CASSLGGEGTGELFF; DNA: TGTGCCAGCAGCTTGGGAGGGGAAGGCACCGGGGAGCTGTTTTTT
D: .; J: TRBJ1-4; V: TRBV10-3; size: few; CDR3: CAISESGGLPEKLFF; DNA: TGTGCCATCAGTGAGTCAGGAGGGCTCCCGGAAAAACTGTTTTTT
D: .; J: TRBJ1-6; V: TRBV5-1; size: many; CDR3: CASSLSGDNSPLHF; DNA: TGCGCCAGCAGCTTATCAGGGGATAATTCACCCCTCCACTTT
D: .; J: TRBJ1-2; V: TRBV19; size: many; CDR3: CASSTTGVATGGYTF; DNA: TGTGCCAGTAGTACTACAGGCGTCGCAACCGGTGGCTACACCTTC
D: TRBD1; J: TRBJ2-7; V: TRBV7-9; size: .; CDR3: CASEPGTGSYEQYF; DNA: TGTGCCAGCGAGCCGGGGACAGGGTCCTACGAGCAGTACTTC
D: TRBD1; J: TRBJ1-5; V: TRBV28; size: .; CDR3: CASSLLRTGLNQPQHF; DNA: TGTGCCAGCAGTTTATTGCGGACAGGCTTAAATCAGCCCCAGCATTTT
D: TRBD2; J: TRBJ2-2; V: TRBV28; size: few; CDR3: CASSPWGSGNTGELFF; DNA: TGTGCCAGCAGTCCTTGGGGTAGCGGGAATACCGGGGAGCTGTTTTTT
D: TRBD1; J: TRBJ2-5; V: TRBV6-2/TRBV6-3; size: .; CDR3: CASSYHSGQGRGETQYF; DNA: TGTGCCAGCAGTTACCATTCCGGACAGGGTAGGGGAGAGACCCAGTACTTC
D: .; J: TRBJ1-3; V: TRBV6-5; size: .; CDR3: CASSYSATGAGGNTIYF; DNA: TGTGCCAGCAGTTACTCCGCGACGGGGGCCGGTGGAAACACCATATATTTT
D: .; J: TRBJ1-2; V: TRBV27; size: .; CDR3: CARSQNRLKDYGYTF; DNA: TGTGCCAGATCCCAGAACAGGCTTAAGGACTATGGCTACACCTTC
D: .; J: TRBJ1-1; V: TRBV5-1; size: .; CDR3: CASSGGARGATTEAFF; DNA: TGCGCCAGCAGCGGGGGCGCGAGGGGAGCGACCACTGAAGCTTTCTTT
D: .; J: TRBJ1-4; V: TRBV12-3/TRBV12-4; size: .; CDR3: CASSPTGTNGEFF; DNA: TGTGCCAGCAGTCCCACCGGGACCAATGGGGAGTTTTTT
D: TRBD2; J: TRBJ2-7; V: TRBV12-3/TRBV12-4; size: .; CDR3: CASSPSGRGGEQYF; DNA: TGTGCCAGCAGCCCTAGCGGGAGGGGTGGCGAGCAGTACTTC
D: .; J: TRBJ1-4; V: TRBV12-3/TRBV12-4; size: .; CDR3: CASSLPPNDGLFF; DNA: TGTGCCAGCAGTTTACCGCCAAACGATGGACTGTTTTTT
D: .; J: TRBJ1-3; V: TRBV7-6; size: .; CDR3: CASSLKVGNTIYF; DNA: TGTGCCAGCAGCTTAAAAGTGGGAAACACCATATATTTT
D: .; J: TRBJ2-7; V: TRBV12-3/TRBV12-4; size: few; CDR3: CASRPEGLYEQYF; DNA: TGTGCCAGCAGGCCAGAAGGGCTCTACGAGCAGTACTTC
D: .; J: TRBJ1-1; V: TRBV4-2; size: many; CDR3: CASSQDSKNTEAFF; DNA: TGTGCCAGCAGCCAAGACTCGAAGAACACTGAAGCTTTCTTT
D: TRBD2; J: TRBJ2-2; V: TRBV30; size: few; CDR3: CACGDYANTGELFF; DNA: TGTGCCTGTGGGGACTACGCGAACACCGGGGAGCTGTTTTTT
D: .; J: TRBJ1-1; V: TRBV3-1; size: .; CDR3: CASTFLQSGAQAFF; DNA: TGTGCCAGCACCTTTCTGCAATCTGGGGCTCAAGCTTTCTTT
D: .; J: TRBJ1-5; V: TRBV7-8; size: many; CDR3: CASSRSRVMSNQPQHF; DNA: TGTGCCAGCAGCCGTAGCCGAGTTATGAGCAATCAGCCCCAGCATTTT
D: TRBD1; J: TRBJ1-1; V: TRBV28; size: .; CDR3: CASSTPQGTEAFF; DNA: TGTGCCAGCAGCACCCCACAGGGGACTGAAGCTTTCTTT
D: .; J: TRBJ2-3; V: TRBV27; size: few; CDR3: CASSSGLITDTQYF; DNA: TGTGCCAGCAGTTCTGGACTTATCACAGATACGCAGTATTTT
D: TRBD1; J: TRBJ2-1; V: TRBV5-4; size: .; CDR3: CASSLMDRVDNEQFF; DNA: TGTGCCAGCAGCTTAATGGACAGGGTCGACAATGAGCAGTTCTTC
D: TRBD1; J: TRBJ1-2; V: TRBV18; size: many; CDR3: CASSPRDSSGYTF; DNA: TGTGCCAGCTCACCTCGGGACAGCAGCGGCTACACCTTC
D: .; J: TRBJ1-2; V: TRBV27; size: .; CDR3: CATNLRGRGFGYTF; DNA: TGTGCCACCAACCTTCGGGGTAGAGGGTTTGGCTACACCTTC
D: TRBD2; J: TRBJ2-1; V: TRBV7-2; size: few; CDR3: CASSWGEGSYNEQFF; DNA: TGTGCCAGCAGCTGGGGGGAGGGCTCCTACAATGAGCAGTTCTTC
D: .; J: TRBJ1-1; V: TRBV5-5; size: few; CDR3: CASSPAAGMTEAFF; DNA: TGTGCCAGCAGCCCTGCGGCGGGTATGACTGAAGCTTTCTTT
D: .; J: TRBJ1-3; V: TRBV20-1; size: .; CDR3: CSALQDAGNTIYF; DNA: TGCAGTGCTCTCCAGGACGCTGGAAACACCATATATTTT
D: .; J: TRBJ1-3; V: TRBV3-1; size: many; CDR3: CASSQVLDTIYF; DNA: TGTGCCAGCAGCCAAGTACTAGACACCATATATTTT
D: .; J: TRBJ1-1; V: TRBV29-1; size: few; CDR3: CSVIPAGNTEAFF; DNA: TGCAGCGTCATACCGGCAGGAAACACTGAAGCTTTCTTT
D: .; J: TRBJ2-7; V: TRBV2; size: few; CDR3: CASSVAVYEQYF; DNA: TGTGCCAGCAGTGTAGCTGTCTACGAGCAGTACTTC
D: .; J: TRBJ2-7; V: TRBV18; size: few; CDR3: CASSPPGSRDDEQYF; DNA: TGTGCCAGCTCACCACCGGGGAGCAGGGACGACGAGCAGTACTTC
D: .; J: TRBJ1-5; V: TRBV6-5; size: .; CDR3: CASSYSTVNNQPQHF; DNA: TGTGCCAGCAGTTACTCTACGGTGAACAATCAGCCCCAGCATTTT
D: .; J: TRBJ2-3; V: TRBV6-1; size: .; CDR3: CASSELAEDTQYF; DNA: TGTGCCAGCAGTGAACTCGCCGAAGATACGCAGTATTTT
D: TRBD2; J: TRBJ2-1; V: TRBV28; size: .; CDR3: CASSFPLGSGRANEQFF; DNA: TGTGCCAGCAGTTTCCCTCTTGGGAGCGGGAGGGCTAATGAGCAGTTCTTC
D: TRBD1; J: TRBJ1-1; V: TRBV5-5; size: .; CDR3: CASSETGVNTEAFF; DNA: TGTGCCAGCAGCGAAACAGGGGTAAACACTGAAGCTTTCTTT
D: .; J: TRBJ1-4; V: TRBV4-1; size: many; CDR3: CASKPSHLVGEKLFF; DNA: TGCGCCAGCAAACCCTCACATCTGGTTGGTGAAAAACTGTTTTTT
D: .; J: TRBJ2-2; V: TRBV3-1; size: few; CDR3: CASSQVHTGELFF; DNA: TGTGCCAGCAGCCAAGTTCACACCGGGGAGCTGTTTTTT
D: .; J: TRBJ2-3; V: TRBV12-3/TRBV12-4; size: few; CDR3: CASSSPPGADTQYF; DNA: TGTGCCAGCAGTTCACCCCCCGGGGCAGATACGCAGTATTTT
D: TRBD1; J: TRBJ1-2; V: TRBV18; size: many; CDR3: CASSPRQGGSYGYTF; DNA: TGTGCCAGCTCACCCCGACAGGGTGGGAGCTATGGCTACACCTTC
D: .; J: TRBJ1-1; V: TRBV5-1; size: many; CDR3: CASRVGMNTEAFF; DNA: TGCGCCAGCAGGGTAGGCATGAACACTGAAGCTTTCTTT
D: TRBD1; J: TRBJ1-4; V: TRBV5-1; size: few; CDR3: CASSPLGQGLNEKLFF; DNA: TGCGCCAGCAGCCCTCTCGGACAGGGCCTTAATGAAAAACTGTTTTTT